These 5 T cell receptor beta chains came from one sample sequenced in a study of blood T cell repertoires in COVID-19. Produced via immunoSEQ multiplex PCR; TCRdb's table is partial and in-frame only. Of some 160,000 clones listed, roughly 78% are singletons. The sequencing sample was made of peripheral blood. These receptors were obtained from a man aged 65 to 85 with active or convalescent COVID-19.

J is TRBJ2-1 and V is TRBV2; 10 bases match TRBD2. The trim removed 6 bases at V and 8 bases at J, leaving 1 base unmatched. CDR3 length: 12 residues. Germline values: CDR1 SNHLY, CDR2 FYNNEI. CDR3 in amino acids: CASRSGRDEQFF. The CDR3 nucleotides are TGTGCCAGCAGGAGCGGGAGGGATGAGCAGTTCTTC.

The chain has TRBV2 and TRBJ2-7; D unresolved. The ends were cut back, 7 bases at V and 8 bases at J, with 18 bases in the middle. This CDR3 contains 13 residues. Per germline, CDR1 SNHLY and CDR2 FYNNEI. The CDR3 sequence: CASTPEYAGQQYF. CDR3 in DNA: TGTGCCAGCACTCCCGAATATGCTGGGCAGCAGTACTTC. Together with reference TRBV2 and TRBJ2-7, the CDR3 gives the full variable domain: EPEVTQTPSHQVTQMGQEVILRCVPISNHLYFYWYRQILGQKVEFLVSFYNNEISEKSEIFDDQFSVERPDGSNFTLKIRSTKLEDSAMYFCASTPEYAGQQYFGPGTRLTVT.

As for this clone: The junction shows a germline mismatch at one end, possibly a read error. The rearrangement joins TRBV27 to TRBJ2-3, with a weak D call TRBD1 (5 bases). This CDR3 is built from 13 residues. Germline CDR1 reads MNHEY; CDR2 reads SMNVEV (reference sequence). The CDR3 protein is CASSRDSHYPIIF. The CDR3 nucleotides are TGTGCCAGCAGTCGAGACAGCCACTACCCCATAATCTTT.

The chain combines TRBV30 with TRBJ2-3; 7 nucleotides line up with TRBD1. J gave up 6 bases and V 5 bases, and 8 bases lay outside the gene matches. This CDR3 spans 13 amino acids. Germline V lookup: CDR1 GTSNPN, CDR2 SVGIG (reference sequence). In DNA form, the CDR3 reads TGTGCCTGGGAGTGGCAGGGGGTTGATACGCAGTATTTT. As protein: CAWEWQGVDTQYF.

The genes are TRBV6-2 or TRBV6-3 and TRBJ1-5; TRBD1 might be the D (6 bases). CDR1 and CDR2 (germline): MNHEY, SVGEGT. This CDR3 spans 13 amino acids. V was pared by 6 bases and J by 5 bases, with 11 bases between. CDR3 region: CASSPGQYQPQHF. CDR3 DNA sequence: TGTGCCAGCAGCCCAGGACAGTATCAGCCCCAGCATTTT.